This T cell receptor (beta chain) emerged from a study of CXCR3-negative and CXCR3-positive naive CD8 T cells. Whole-study findings and limits: A higher hydrophobicity marked the TRB CDR3s of CXCR3-positive naive cells versus CXCR3-negative naive cells.

Preparation of TRB cDNA libraries relied on 5' RACE carrying UMI labels. One entry per CDR3 protein, without DNA, is what TCRdb gives after re-calling the 5' RACE reads. This sample contains under 9,000 distinct CDR3 sequences. As for this clonotype: Its cognate antigen is unknown.

Sequenced: naive CXCR3+ CD8+ T cells from blood. Subset of the sample: CD45RO-CCR7+CD27+CD95- naive CD8+ T cells expressing CXCR3 (TNR3+). The receptor was derived from a human donor in good health. Some clones in this sample may be carry-over from other donors' samples.

The CDR3 sequence is CSVVAGGSYEQFF. The chain carries TRBV29-1 and TRBJ2-1; TCRdb designates TRBD2, a call that cannot be tested without DNA. Germline-derived CDR1 and CDR2 are SQVTM and ANQGSEA. The CDR3 is 13 residues long.